This T cell receptor (beta chain) was recorded in a study of T cells in Graves' hyperthyroidism and ophthalmopathy. Findings and caveats of the study: Ophthalmopathy, as predicted by the model, came a median about seven months after the prediction.

At least 3 on the Clinical Activity Score was recorded for ophthalmopathy patients, who also had NOSPECS grade at least 4 and duration under 3 months. TCR beta CDR3 regions were amplified from RNA transcripts. When the TCR CDR3 underwent first-round RT-PCR, the HTBI primer set was used. TCRdb re-analysed the multiplex PCR reads in MiXCR, keeping a single row per CDR3 protein. The sample consists of nearly 600,000 distinct CDR3 sequences, approximately 14% of them appearing once. This clonotype was picked up a small number of times. Its target is unknown. The sequence came from a woman under 30 with Graves' ophthalmopathy. Sample: blood.

CDR3 sequence (DNA): TGTGCCAGCAGTGCCATGACTAATTCACCCCTCCACTTT. This sequence encodes CASSAMTNSPLHF. This rearrangement joins TRBV28 to TRBJ1-6, with no clear D. The V gene's germline CDR1 is MDHEN and CDR2 SYDVKM. Trimming shortened V by 5 bases and J by 6 bases, and 8 bases separated the two germline ends. The CDR3 runs 13 residues.